This is a list of T cell receptor beta chains from one sample in a study of blood T cell repertoires in COVID-19. Repertoires were generated with immunoSEQ multiplex PCR, while TCRdb's copy carries only in-frame clones and drops some. This sample has 200,000 to 250,000 clones; around 83% occur once, and the top ten carry approximately 1.4%. The sequencing sample was made of PBMCs or T cells enriched from blood (not recorded which). These receptors were taken from a woman in her forties with acute COVID-19. Both conserved end residues are part of each CDR3.

v_gene,j_gene,CDR3aa
TRBV4-2,TRBJ2-3,CASSQASGGTIDTQYF
TRBV30,TRBJ2-5,CAWSPYSTQYF
TRBV5-5,TRBJ1-6,CASSLERQPNSPLHF
TRBV5-5,TRBJ2-5,CASSLSASYQETQYF
TRBV14,TRBJ1-2,CASSQGGQRYGYTF
TRBV18,TRBJ1-2,CASSPERQGRGYTF
TRBV7-9,TRBJ2-5,CASSLVTGEETQYF
TRBV15,TRBJ2-3,CATSRDGGATDTQYF
TRBV6-4,TRBJ1-5,CASSVGQGWDQPQHF
TRBV7-9,TRBJ2-3,CAGDTGTDTQYF
TRBV5-4,TRBJ2-6,CASMVNKGISGANVLTF
TRBV15,TRBJ2-2,CATSRGLAGATTGELFF
TRBV9,TRBJ2-1,CASSVTGTSRSSYNEQFF
TRBV19,TRBJ1-2,CASRMGTAHGYTF
TRBV5-6,TRBJ1-5,CASSLSGGVQPQHF
TRBV2,TRBJ1-5,CASSEGGGNQPQHF
TRBV29-1,TRBJ1-1,CSVVQGGGNTEAFF
TRBV5-1,TRBJ2-2,CASRPGQSTGELFF
TRBV7-2,TRBJ2-7,CASSLGWGAYYEQYF
TRBV19,TRBJ1-2,CASRPGESGYTF
TRBV30,TRBJ1-4,CAWAKSGRGTGGNEKLFF
TRBV4-1,TRBJ1-1,CASSPATRDTEAFF
TRBV14,TRBJ1-3,CASSPAGPPGGNTIYF
TRBV6-6,TRBJ1-1,CASSYEGDPVPEAFF
TRBV6-5,TRBJ2-3,CASSYSQGAGTDTQYF